One sample yielded the 32 T cell receptor beta chains listed below, sequenced in a study of post-analysis software for immune sequencing data. Study observations and caveats: Elevated frequency relative to controls characterized four or five TRBV segments in patients, TRBV5-6, TRBV5-1 and TRBV20-1 among them.

No antigen has been identified for these receptors. Prepared libraries of TCR beta cDNA carried unique molecular identifiers. TCRdb reanalysed the PCR reads using MiXCR and keeps one entry per CDR3 protein. The sample has around 770,000 distinct CDR3 sequences, about 45% seen once. Sequenced: blood. These receptors came from a girl aged 10 to 17 with multiple sclerosis.

The DNA for the CDR3 is TGTGCCAGCTCACCACCGAGCAGGGAGCAGTTCTTC. This sequence encodes CASSPPSREQFF. The chain uses TRBV18 and TRBJ2-1; unclear D gene. V lost 0 bases and J 10 bases, leaving 7 bases between the germline ends. CDR1 KGHSH and CDR2 LQKENI come from the germline V gene. The CDR3 is 12 residues long.

This clonotype has only one observation. The chain joins TRBV12-3 or TRBV12-4 to TRBJ2-4; D is unclear. The DNA end is more similar to TRBJ2-5, so the J call may be wrong. The CDR3 contains 13 residues. CDR3: CASSSLVVETQYF. The CDR3 DNA reads TGTGCCAGCAGTTCCCTAGTGGTGGAGACCCAGTACTTC.

The sample holds a few counts of this clonotype. The J gene is TRBJ1-2, the V gene TRBV27; D unclear. Per germline, CDR1 MNHEY and CDR2 SMNVEV (reference sequence). The CDR3 is 14 amino acids. Trimming took 3 bases from V and 5 from J, leaving 13 bases between them. The chain's CDR3 is CASSLNGRNYGYTF. CDR3 DNA: TGTGCCAGCAGTTTGAACGGCAGGAATTATGGCTACACCTTC.

A few counts support this clonotype. The V call is TRBV7-2, the J call TRBJ2-1, with TRBD2 matching 8 bases. The CDR3 runs to 15 residues. Germline V gene sequence: CDR1 SGHTA, CDR2 FQGNSA. Trimming took 2 bases from V and 7 from J; bases not matched to a gene: 7. The chain's CDR3 is CASSLPGLGLNEQFF. CDR3 DNA sequence: TGTGCCAGCAGCTTACCGGGACTAGGTCTAAATGAGCAGTTCTTC.

This chain joins TRBV7-9 and TRBJ2-7; TRBD2 is a possible D gene (6 bases). The V gene's germline CDR1 is SEHNR and CDR2 FQNEAQ (reference sequence). The CDR3 runs 15 residues. V gave up 5 bases and J gave up 0 bases, with 14 bases separating them. CDR3 in DNA: TGTGCCAGCAGCCGTAGCGGCGGTAGCTCCTACGAGCAGTACTTC. Residues: CASSRSGGSSYEQYF.

Only a few counts were recorded for this clonotype. This chain links TRBV11-2 with TRBJ1-5; D is undetermined. Trimming pared 1 base from V and 0 bases from J, leaving 4 bases between. Germline CDR1 reads SGHAT; CDR2 reads FQNNGV. CDR3 length: 14 residues. The CDR3 region has the DNA TGTGCCAGCAGCTTAGGCAGTAGCAATCAGCCCCAGCATTTT. As protein: CASSLGSSNQPQHF.

The chain employs TRBV20-1 and TRBJ2-3, with TRBD2 identical over 14 bases. V was pared by 6 bases and J by 4 bases, with 6 bases of the junction left unmatched. Germline V gives CDR1 DFQATT, CDR2 SNEGSKA (reference sequence). This CDR3 spans 15 amino acids. The CDR3: CSAETSGRASDTQYF. CDR3 in DNA: TGCAGTGCCGAGACTAGCGGGAGGGCCTCAGATACGCAGTATTTT.

In its sample, this clonotype was seen a few times. V gene TRBV20-1 combines with J gene TRBJ2-1, with unresolved D. There are 11 residues in the CDR3. Germline CDR1 reads DFQATT; CDR2 reads SNEGSKA (reference sequence). With 2 bases removed from V and 5 bases from J, the gap between germline ends came to 4 bases. The CDR3 bases are TGCAGTGCTAGAAGCGACAATGAGCAGTTCTTC. Amino acid sequence: CSARSDNEQFF.

The CDR3 bases are TGCGCCAGCAGCTTGAATTCAGATACGCAGTATTTT. It yields the protein CASSLNSDTQYF. The chain joins TRBV5-1 to TRBJ2-3; D ambiguous. Germline CDR1 reads SGHRS; CDR2 reads YFSETQ. The CDR3 extends over 12 amino acids. Deletions cut 1 base from V and 4 bases from J, with 4 bases between.

This clonotype was observed a handful of times. The chain carries TRBV12-3 or TRBV12-4 and TRBJ1-2; 7 nucleotides agree with TRBD1. V dropped 3 bases and J dropped 6; count of bases not matched to a gene: 4. The CDR3 is 13 residues long. DNA of the CDR3: TGTGCCAGCAGTTTGACAGGGAACGATGGCTACACCTTC. It yields the protein CASSLTGNDGYTF.

This sequence joins TRBV27 and TRBJ2-1; 9 bases fit TRBD2. V was clipped by 6 bases and J by 3 bases; unmatched bases: 3. Germline CDR1 reads MNHEY; CDR2 reads SMNVEV (reference sequence). The CDR3 covers 14 residues. CDR3 coding DNA: TGTGCCAGCAGCAATAGCGGGGGCTACAATGAGCAGTTCTTC. Amino acid sequence: CASSNSGGYNEQFF.

This clonotype was seen only a few times. J is TRBJ2-1 and V is TRBV24-1, with 7 bases that match TRBD1. V lost 2 bases, J lost 8 bases, and 5 bases stayed unmatched. This CDR3 is built from 14 residues. Germline CDR1 is KGHDR and CDR2 is SFDVKD. The CDR3 nucleotides are TGTGCCACCAGTGATTGGCCCCAGGGGGATGAGCAGTTCTTC. Its protein is CATSDWPQGDEQFF.

The J gene is TRBJ2-1, the V gene TRBV27; TRBD1 is a possible D gene (5 bases). Germline V gives CDR1 MNHEY, CDR2 SMNVEV (reference sequence). Trimming left V 11 bases short and J 15 bases short, with 17 bases between. CDR3 length: 10 residues. The CDR3 protein is CAGGFGRAFF. Written as DNA, the CDR3 is TGTGCCGGTGGGTTTGGCAGGGCGTTCTTC.

This clonotype was observed a few times. The chain has TRBV19 and TRBJ1-1, with D possibly matching TRBD1 (6 bases). CDR1 is LNHDA, CDR2 SQIVND, per germline (reference sequence). This CDR3 has 14 residues. Between the trimmed V and J ends, which lost 10 bases and 3 bases, there was a span of 18 bases. The CDR3 DNA is TGTGCCACTCATAGGAGGGGGGGAGACACTGAAGCTTTCTTT. Protein product: CATHRRGGDTEAFF.

The V and J genes are TRBV6-6 and TRBJ2-1; 8 bases match TRBD2. With V trimmed by 4 bases and J by 4 bases, 3 bases remained unmatched. The germline V gene encodes CDR1 MNHNY and CDR2 SVGAGI (reference sequence). The CDR3 runs 14 residues. CDR3 loop: CASSSPGGYNEQFF. In DNA, the CDR3 is TGTGCCAGCAGTTCTCCGGGAGGGTACAATGAGCAGTTCTTC.

The chain couples TRBV7-3 to TRBJ2-4; unclear D gene. There are 13 residues in the CDR3. Germline V CDR1 and CDR2: SGHTA, FQGTGA. V was cut by 0 bases and J by 8 bases, with 8 bases left in between. The CDR3 spells CASSLTRGDIQYF. Written as DNA, the CDR3 is TGTGCCAGCAGCTTAACTCGCGGAGACATTCAGTACTTC.

V usage is TRBV4-2 and J usage is TRBJ2-3; 9 nucleotides align to TRBD2. The CDR3 is 21 residues long. J was trimmed by 5 bases and V by 1 base; bases with no gene match: 22. The germline gives CDR1 LGHNA, CDR2 YNFKEQ. The CDR3 region is CASSQGSWSLYPVAGEDTQYF. DNA for the CDR3: TGTGCCAGCAGCCAAGGGTCATGGTCGCTTTATCCCGTAGCGGGAGAAGATACGCAGTATTTT.

For this clonotype: One end of the junction is discordant with germline, which a read error may explain. This chain uses TRBV3-1 with TRBJ1-2, with D unresolved. The CDR3 has 14 residues. The germline gives CDR1 LGHDT, CDR2 YNNKEL (reference sequence). This CDR3 reads CANSSPGWNYGYTF. DNA for the CDR3: TGTGCCAACAGCTCGCCAGGCTGGAACTATGGCTACACCTTC.

There are a few counts of this clonotype. The CDR3 DNA reads TGTGCCACCAGTGATCTGGGGGTCGGACTCGGTGAGCAGTTCTTC. Translating gives CATSDLGVGLGEQFF. The rearrangement uses TRBV24-1 and TRBJ2-1, with D possibly called TRBD1 or TRBD2 (5 bases each). V was trimmed by 3 bases and J by 9 bases, leaving 17 bases between them. This CDR3 contains 15 residues. Per germline, CDR1 KGHDR and CDR2 SFDVKD.

This chain joins TRBV3-1 and TRBJ2-5; unclear D gene. Germline lookup yields CDR1 LGHDT and CDR2 YNNKEL (reference sequence). Trimming shortened V by 0 bases and J by 5 bases, and 10 bases separated the two germline ends. The CDR3 length is 14 residues. This CDR3 reads CASSQEERWETQYF. As DNA, the CDR3 is TGTGCCAGCAGCCAAGAGGAGCGTTGGGAGACCCAGTACTTC.

In nucleotides, the CDR3 is TGTGCCAGCACTTCGGCGGGGCTGGGTGAAAAACTGTTTTTT. Protein product: CASTSAGLGEKLFF. The chain has TRBV7-8 and TRBJ1-4; TRBD1 might be the D (5 bases). Deletions cut 7 bases from V and 7 bases from J, with 16 bases between. The CDR3 loop spans 14 amino acids. CDR1 SGHVS and CDR2 FQNEAQ come from the germline V gene.

V and J are TRBV15 and TRBJ2-1, with 12 positions matching TRBD2. The CDR3 is 16 residues long. Germline V lookup: CDR1 LNHNV, CDR2 YYDKDF (reference sequence). The V gene end was trimmed by 2 bases and the J gene end by 7 bases; junction bases not matched to a gene: 6. The CDR3 sequence: CATSRRLAGDRNEQFF. The CDR3 DNA reads as TGTGCCACCAGCAGAAGACTAGCGGGAGATAGAAATGAGCAGTTCTTC. The variable domain in full, completed from reference TRBV15 and TRBJ2-1, reads DAMVIQNPRYQVTQFGKPVTLSCSQTLNHNVMYWYQQKSSQAPKLLFHYYDKDFNNEADTPDNFQSRRPNTSFCFLDIRSPGLGDTAMYLCATSRRLAGDRNEQFFGPGTRLTVL.

The J gene is TRBJ1-2, the V gene TRBV10-3; tentative D call: TRBD1 (5 bases). Germline lookup yields CDR1 ENHRY and CDR2 SYGVKD. This CDR3 has 13 residues. Trimming left V 10 bases short and J 2 bases short, with 14 bases between. CDR3 protein: CATSYRDNYGYTF. The DNA of the CDR3 is TGTGCCACCTCATACCGGGACAACTATGGCTACACCTTC.

This clonotype was seen just once. V is TRBV11-2 and J is TRBJ2-1, with 10 bases matching TRBD2. V was pared by 0 bases and J by 8 bases, with 7 bases of the junction left unmatched. Germline V gives CDR1 SGHAT, CDR2 FQNNGV. The CDR3 runs 16 residues. CDR3 sequence (DNA): TGTGCCAGCAGCTTAGATCGGGCTAGCGGGAGCCATGAGCAGTTCTTC. Amino acids: CASSLDRASGSHEQFF.

A few counts support this clonotype. J is TRBJ2-7 and V is TRBV6-1, with 13 bases matching TRBD2. V was pared by 0 bases and J by 4 bases, with 3 bases of the junction left unmatched. Germline V gene sequence: CDR1 MNHNS, CDR2 SASEGT. This CDR3 comprises 16 residues. The CDR3 sequence is CASSEAAGLAGYEQYF. CDR3 coding DNA: TGTGCCAGCAGTGAAGCAGCGGGACTAGCGGGATACGAGCAGTACTTC.

This clonotype has ten or more counts. The genes are TRBV5-5 and TRBJ2-3; the match to TRBD2 covers 10 bases. The V gene's germline CDR1 is SGHKS and CDR2 YYEKEE (reference sequence). The CDR3 loop spans 14 amino acids. The V segment lost 4 bases and the J segment 1 base; nucleotides outside the gene matches: 0. CDR3 protein: CASSLAGGTDTQYF. The CDR3 bases are TGTGCCAGCAGCCTAGCGGGGGGCACAGATACGCAGTATTTT.

This clonotype has a handful of counts. The rearrangement links TRBV29-1 to TRBJ2-3; the D gene could be TRBD1 or TRBD2 (7 bases each). In germline, CDR1 is SQVTM, CDR2 ANQGSEA. The V and J ends lost 5 bases and 2 bases respectively, with 17 bases between them. The CDR3 loop spans 15 amino acids. This chain's CDR3 is CSVKRGQQYTDTQYF. CDR3 nucleotide sequence: TGCAGCGTTAAGCGGGGACAGCAATACACAGATACGCAGTATTTT.

This chain connects TRBV7-9 to TRBJ1-2; D perhaps matches TRBD1 (6 bases). Germline assignment: CDR1 SEHNR and CDR2 FQNEAQ (reference sequence). The CDR3 covers 13 residues. Deletions cut 7 bases from V and 8 bases from J, with 17 bases between. CDR3 loop: CASNPWDTYGYTF. The CDR3 coding sequence is TGTGCCAGCAATCCTTGGGACACTTACGGCTACACCTTC.

This clonotype was seen more than once but under ten times. The chain carries TRBV28 and TRBJ2-7; 7 nucleotides agree with TRBD1. CDR1 and CDR2 from the germline V gene are MDHEN and SYDVKM. The CDR3 contains 15 residues. V trimming: 2 bases; J trimming: 2 bases; junction bases outside the gene matches: 6. Here the CDR3 reads CASSLRGGIAYEQYF. The CDR3 nucleotides are TGTGCCAGCAGTTTACGAGGGGGCATAGCCTACGAGCAGTACTTC. Full variable domain (remainder filled in from reference TRBV28 and TRBJ2-7): DVKVTQSSRYLVKRTGEKVFLECVQDMDHENMFWYRQDPGLGLRLIYFSYDVKMKEKGDIPEGYSVSREKKERFSLILESASTNQTSMYLCASSLRGGIAYEQYFGPGTRLTVT.

V usage is TRBV10-3 and J usage is TRBJ1-5; 7 bases are shared with TRBD1. V was pared by 6 bases and J by 5 bases, with 4 bases of the junction left unmatched. The CDR3 spans 13 residues. CDR1 and CDR2 (germline): ENHRY, SYGVKD. The CDR3 is CAIRRDSDQPQHF. The CDR3 DNA is TGTGCCATCAGACGGGACAGCGATCAGCCCCAGCATTTT.

The rearrangement uses TRBV10-3 and TRBJ1-1; no reliable D call. Germline V gives CDR1 ENHRY, CDR2 SYGVKD. With 0 bases removed from V and 4 bases from J, the gap between germline ends came to 15 bases. The CDR3 is 16 residues long. This CDR3 reads CAISESVVMRSTEAFF. Here the CDR3 DNA reads TGTGCCATCAGTGAGTCGGTCGTCATGAGGAGCACTGAAGCTTTCTTT.

A note on this clonotype: One end of the junction fails to match germline, which may point to a read error. The chain employs TRBV10-1 and TRBJ2-1; no reliable D call. CDR1 and CDR2 (germline): WNHNN, SYGVQD (reference sequence). The CDR3 contains 14 residues. CDR3 DNA: TGCGCCAGCAGTGATAGCCTCAGATTCAATGAGCGGTTCTTC. This translates into CASSDSLRFNERFF.